This T cell receptor (beta chain) is from a study of T cells in Graves' hyperthyroidism and ophthalmopathy. The investigators amplified TCR beta CDR3 regions from RNA transcripts. The TCR CDR3 first-round RT-PCR relied on the HTBI primer set. Via MiXCR, TCRdb re-called the multiplex PCR reads, giving one row per CDR3 protein. This table holds fewer than 650,000 distinct CDR3 sequences, around 13% found once. Subjects aged 18 to 65 presented with newly diagnosed hyperthyroidism of less than 2 months' duration. Germline CDR1 reads GTSNPN; CDR2 reads SVGIG (reference sequence). Losses at the gene ends were 0 bases for V and 7 bases for J; bases not matched to a gene: 5. This CDR3 spans 15 amino acids. Study-wide results and caveats: The model anticipated ophthalmopathy a median approximately 6.5 months pre-onset. In the blood, most expanded thyroid clonotypes above 0.001 appeared as well.

Note on this clonotype: Its antigen is unidentified.

Sequenced material: blood. This TCR derives from a woman aged 35 to 49 with Graves' hyperthyroidism. This sequence joins TRBV30 and TRBJ2-1; 11 bases are a match to TRBD2. The chain's CDR3 is CAWSVRLAGGNEQFF. CDR3 DNA sequence: TGTGCCTGGAGTGTACGGTTAGCGGGAGGGAATGAGCAGTTCTTC.